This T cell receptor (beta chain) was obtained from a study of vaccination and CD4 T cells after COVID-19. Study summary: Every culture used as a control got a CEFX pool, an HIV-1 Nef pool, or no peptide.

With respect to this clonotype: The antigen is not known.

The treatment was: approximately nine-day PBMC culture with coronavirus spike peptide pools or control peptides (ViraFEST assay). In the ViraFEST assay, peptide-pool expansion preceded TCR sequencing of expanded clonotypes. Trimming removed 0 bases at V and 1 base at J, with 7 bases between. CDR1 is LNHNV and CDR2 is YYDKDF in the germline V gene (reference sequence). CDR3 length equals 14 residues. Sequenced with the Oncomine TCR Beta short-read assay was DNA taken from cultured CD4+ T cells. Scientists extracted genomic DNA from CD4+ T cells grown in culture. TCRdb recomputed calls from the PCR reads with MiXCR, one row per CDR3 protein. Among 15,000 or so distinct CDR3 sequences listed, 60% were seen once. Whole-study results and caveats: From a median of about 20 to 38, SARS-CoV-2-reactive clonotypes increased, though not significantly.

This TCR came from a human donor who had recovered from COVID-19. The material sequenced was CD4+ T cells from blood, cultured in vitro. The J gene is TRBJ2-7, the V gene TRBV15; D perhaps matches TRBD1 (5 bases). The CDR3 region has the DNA TGTGCCACCAGCAGAGATACAGGATCCTACGAGCAGTACTTC. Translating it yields CATSRDTGSYEQYF.